These T cell receptor beta chains were read from a single sample in a study of CD8 T cells in ankylosing spondylitis. TCRdb ran MiXCR on the 5' RACE reads and lists one entry per CDR3 protein. The sample lists about 260,000 distinct CDR3 sequences; 20% were seen once. Sequenced: blood, either unsorted or a sorted T cell fraction (not recorded which). These receptors were taken from a male donor with ankylosing spondylitis or in good health (not recorded which). Both conserved end residues are part of each CDR3. A D gene is named only where the DNA matches it firmly. A clone size is listed for some rows: how often the clone was seen (once, few, many), or a class if it is expanded.

size: few
length: 16
J: TRBJ2-5
D: -
V: TRBV15
DNA: TGTGCCACCAGCAGAGATAGGGGCTACCCTCAAGAGACCCAGTACTTC
CDR3: CATSRDRGYPQETQYF

size: -
length: 12
J: TRBJ2-1
D: -
V: TRBV3-1
DNA: TGTGCCAGCAGCCAAGCCGTGGATGAGCAGTTCTTC
CDR3: CASSQAVDEQFF

size: -
length: 16
J: TRBJ2-3
D: -
V: TRBV12-3/TRBV12-4
DNA: TGTGCCAGCAGTTCTCCCGGGGGACTTCGCACAGATACGCAGTATTTT
CDR3: CASSSPGGLRTDTQYF

size: -
length: 15
J: TRBJ2-1
D: -
V: TRBV12-3/TRBV12-4
DNA: TGTGCCAGCAGTTTAGCCGCCGGGAACTGGAATGAGCAGTTCTTC
CDR3: CASSLAAGNWNEQFF

size: -
length: 16
J: TRBJ2-2
D: TRBD1
V: TRBV6-2/TRBV6-3
DNA: TGTGCCAGCAGTTCCCCGACAGGGTCGAGCACCGGGGAGCTGTTTTTT
CDR3: CASSSPTGSSTGELFF

size: few
length: 12
J: TRBJ1-3
D: -
V: TRBV25-1
DNA: TGTGCCAGCAGTGGCGTTGGGAACACCATATATTTT
CDR3: CASSGVGNTIYF

size: many
length: 15
J: TRBJ2-5
D: -
V: TRBV5-1
DNA: TGCGCCAGCAGCTTGGATGGGACCAACCAAGAGACCCAGTACTTC
CDR3: CASSLDGTNQETQYF

size: -
length: 14
J: TRBJ2-1
D: -
V: TRBV12-3/TRBV12-4
DNA: TGTGCCAGCAGTCGGGCGGGACAGAACAATGAGCAGTTCTTC
CDR3: CASSRAGQNNEQFF

size: many
length: 14
J: TRBJ1-5
D: -
V: TRBV20-1
DNA: TGCAGTGCTAGTGCGGGGCCCGGCAATCAGCCCCAGCATTTT
CDR3: CSASAGPGNQPQHF

size: -
length: 11
J: TRBJ1-1
D: -
V: TRBV20-1
DNA: TGCAGTGCTAGAACGGACACTGAAGCTTTCTTT
CDR3: CSARTDTEAFF

size: few
length: 15
J: TRBJ1-3
D: -
V: TRBV3-1
DNA: TGTGCCAGCAGCCATAGGGGAGAATCTGGAAACACCATATATTTT
CDR3: CASSHRGESGNTIYF

size: many
length: 16
J: TRBJ2-3
D: TRBD2
V: TRBV5-1
DNA: TGCGCCAGCAGCTTGGGACTAGCGGGGGGCACAGATACGCAGTATTTT
CDR3: CASSLGLAGGTDTQYF

size: many
length: 14
J: TRBJ2-3
D: -
V: TRBV9
DNA: TGTGCCAGCAGCAGCGGACAGATCACAGATACGCAGTATTTT
CDR3: CASSSGQITDTQYF

size: few
length: 14
J: TRBJ1-1
D: TRBD1
V: TRBV5-1
DNA: TGCGCCAGCAGAACCGGGACAGGTAGCACTGAAGCTTTCTTT
CDR3: CASRTGTGSTEAFF

size: few
length: 12
J: TRBJ1-5
D: -
V: TRBV12-3/TRBV12-4
DNA: TGTGCCAGCACCAGGGTGAATCAGCCCCAGCATTTT
CDR3: CASTRVNQPQHF

size: -
length: 14
J: TRBJ1-5
D: -
V: TRBV18
DNA: TGTGCCAGCTCACCATGGGGAGGCAATCAGCCCCAGCATTTT
CDR3: CASSPWGGNQPQHF

size: few
length: 14
J: TRBJ2-2
D: -
V: TRBV6-2/TRBV6-3
DNA: TGTGCCAGCAGTTACTCGACCCCAACCGGGGAGCTGTTTTTT
CDR3: CASSYSTPTGELFF

size: few
length: 15
J: TRBJ1-2
D: TRBD1
V: TRBV29-1
DNA: TGCAGCGTTTTGGGACAGCAGGGGATGGGATATGGCTACACCTTC
CDR3: CSVLGQQGMGYGYTF

size: -
length: 16
J: TRBJ2-2
D: TRBD2
V: TRBV20-1
DNA: TGCAGTGCTAGAGGATTAGCGGGACCCAACACCGGGGAGCTGTTTTTT
CDR3: CSARGLAGPNTGELFF

size: many
length: 13
J: TRBJ2-2
D: -
V: TRBV5-1
DNA: TGCGCCAGCAGCTCTTCCGCCACCGGGGAGCTGTTTTTT
CDR3: CASSSSATGELFF

size: -
length: 13
J: TRBJ2-3
D: -
V: TRBV7-3
DNA: TGTGCCAGCAGCTCCGGGCGTGGTAGCACGCAGTATTTT
CDR3: CASSSGRGSTQYF

size: -
length: 13
J: TRBJ2-1
D: -
V: TRBV5-1
DNA: TGCGCCAGCGGGGTAGAAGGGGACGGAGAGCAGTTCTTC
CDR3: CASGVEGDGEQFF

size: -
length: 13
J: TRBJ2-1
D: -
V: TRBV19
DNA: TGTGCCAGTAGGGACCATACCTACAATGAGCAGTTCTTC
CDR3: CASRDHTYNEQFF

size: many
length: 16
J: TRBJ1-6
D: -
V: TRBV6-1
DNA: TGTGCCAGCAGCTTTAGACGGGACTCCTATAATTCACCCCTCCACTTT
CDR3: CASSFRRDSYNSPLHF

size: -
length: 15
J: TRBJ1-2
D: TRBD1
V: TRBV12-3/TRBV12-4
DNA: TGTGCCAGCAGCAGAGTAGCAGGGGGCGTCTATGGCTACACCTTC
CDR3: CASSRVAGGVYGYTF

size: few
length: 13
J: TRBJ1-5
D: -
V: TRBV12-3/TRBV12-4
DNA: TGTGCCAGCTCTTACAGCAGCAATCAGCCCCAGCATTTT
CDR3: CASSYSSNQPQHF

size: -
length: 14
J: TRBJ2-3
D: -
V: TRBV20-1
DNA: TGCAGTGCTAGTCCGAGCGGGAGCACAGATACGCAGTATTTT
CDR3: CSASPSGSTDTQYF

size: -
length: 16
J: TRBJ2-3
D: TRBD1
V: TRBV9
DNA: TGTGCCAGCAGCGTAGGGGTGGGGACAGGCACAGATACGCAGTATTTT
CDR3: CASSVGVGTGTDTQYF

size: few
length: 13
J: TRBJ1-2
D: -
V: TRBV6-2/TRBV6-3
DNA: TGTGCCAGCAGCATCGGACAGATCTATGGCTACACCTTC
CDR3: CASSIGQIYGYTF

size: many
length: 13
J: TRBJ2-5
D: -
V: TRBV3-1
DNA: TGTGCCAGCAGTACGACTCACCAAGAGACCCAGTACTTC
CDR3: CASSTTHQETQYF

size: -
length: 13
J: TRBJ2-2
D: TRBD1
V: TRBV10-3
DNA: TGTGCCACCGACGGACAGGGGGCCGGGGAGCTGTTTTTT
CDR3: CATDGQGAGELFF

size: -
length: 15
J: TRBJ1-1
D: TRBD1
V: TRBV7-8
DNA: TGTGCCAGCAGCCATGAACCGACAGGGGGTGGTGAAGCTTTCTTT
CDR3: CASSHEPTGGGEAFF

size: -
length: 15
J: TRBJ2-3
D: -
V: TRBV10-3
DNA: TGTGCCATCAGGACACAGGGGACTAGCACAGATACGCAGTATTTT
CDR3: CAIRTQGTSTDTQYF

size: few
length: 13
J: TRBJ1-2
D: TRBD1
V: TRBV27
DNA: TGTGCCAGCAGTCCGTCAGGGGGTTATGGCTACACCTTC
CDR3: CASSPSGGYGYTF

size: -
length: 15
J: TRBJ1-1
D: -
V: TRBV20-1
DNA: TGCAGTGCTAGAGATTCGGGGGCTGAGGGCACTGAAGCTTTCTTT
CDR3: CSARDSGAEGTEAFF

size: few
length: 13
J: TRBJ1-1
D: -
V: TRBV24-1
DNA: TGTGCCACCAGTGATGGACCGAGACATGAAGCTTTCTTT
CDR3: CATSDGPRHEAFF

size: -
length: 17
J: TRBJ2-2
D: TRBD2
V: TRBV29-1
DNA: TGCAGCGTCCCCTTGGGACTAGCGGGGGCTCCGGGCGGGGAGCTGTTTTTT
CDR3: CSVPLGLAGAPGGELFF

size: few
length: 14
J: TRBJ2-2
D: TRBD1
V: TRBV10-3
DNA: TGTGCCATCCAAGGGACAGGAGTGGGCGGGGAGCTGTTTTTT
CDR3: CAIQGTGVGGELFF

size: many
length: 13
J: TRBJ2-3
D: -
V: TRBV5-6
DNA: TGTGCCAGCAGCTTCCGACTTCCAGATACGCAGTATTTT
CDR3: CASSFRLPDTQYF

size: -
length: 11
J: TRBJ1-1
D: -
V: TRBV12-3/TRBV12-4
DNA: TGTGCCAGCAGTTTTGGCCCCGAGGCTTTCTTT
CDR3: CASSFGPEAFF

size: -
length: 17
J: TRBJ2-3
D: -
V: TRBV28
DNA: TGTGCCAGCAGTTTCCCTGAACTAGCAGGGGGCACAGATACGCAGTATTTT
CDR3: CASSFPELAGGTDTQYF

size: once
length: 16
J: TRBJ2-5
D: TRBD1
V: TRBV12-3/TRBV12-4
DNA: TGTGCCAGCAGTCCTTTACAGGGGGCCGTCGGGGAGACCCAGTACTTC
CDR3: CASSPLQGAVGETQYF

size: -
length: 15
J: TRBJ2-3
D: -
V: TRBV28
DNA: TGTGCCAGCAGTTTATCGGGTTCATACACAGATACGCAGTATTTT
CDR3: CASSLSGSYTDTQYF

size: -
length: 14
J: TRBJ1-4
D: -
V: TRBV12-3/TRBV12-4
DNA: TGTGCCAGCTTATCGGGAATAGGGGATGAAAAACTGTTTTTT
CDR3: CASLSGIGDEKLFF

size: -
length: 14
J: TRBJ2-1
D: TRBD1
V: TRBV20-1
DNA: TGCAGTGCTAAAGGGGGACAGGGAATTAATGAGCAGTTCTTC
CDR3: CSAKGGQGINEQFF

size: few
length: 16
J: TRBJ2-3
D: -
V: TRBV7-3
DNA: TGTGCCAGCAGCTTAACCGGGGGACTGGCGACAGATACGCAGTATTTT
CDR3: CASSLTGGLATDTQYF

size: -
length: 15
J: TRBJ1-2
D: TRBD1
V: TRBV3-1
DNA: TGTGCCAGCAGCAGAGGGACAGGCGACCCCTATGGCTACACCTTC
CDR3: CASSRGTGDPYGYTF

size: -
length: 19
J: TRBJ2-3
D: -
V: TRBV28
DNA: TGTGCCAGCAGTTTATTGGCGGCAGAAAACTATGATGACACAGATACGCAGTATTTT
CDR3: CASSLLAAENYDDTDTQYF

size: few
length: 12
J: TRBJ1-2
D: -
V: TRBV12-3/TRBV12-4
DNA: TGTGCCAGCAGTGGGGACACCTATGGCTACACCTTC
CDR3: CASSGDTYGYTF

size: few
length: 15
J: TRBJ2-3
D: -
V: TRBV29-1
DNA: TGCAGCGTGGAGGCTGGGTTGGTCGGGGGAGGTACGCAGTATTTT
CDR3: CSVEAGLVGGGTQYF

size: few
length: 15
J: TRBJ2-5
D: -
V: TRBV7-9
DNA: TGTGCCAGCAGCTTAGGACTTGTTTCTCGAAAGACCCAGTACTTC
CDR3: CASSLGLVSRKTQYF

size: -
length: 16
J: TRBJ2-1
D: -
V: TRBV7-3
DNA: TGTGCCAGCAGCCCCACGGCGGCTAGCGCGATAAATGAGCAGTTCTTC
CDR3: CASSPTAASAINEQFF